The sequence of this TCR beta chain was determined in a study of Graves' ophthalmopathy and Graves' hyperthyroidism. General study findings and limits: Ophthalmopathy progression cases were predicted by the model with roughly 70% sensitivity and 72.22% specificity. Most thyroid-expanded clonotypes exceeding 0.001 frequency were also found in blood.

This clonotype was picked up many times. Antigen unknown. The sequenced template was RNA, covering the TCR beta CDR3 region. Second-round multiplex PCR came after a first-round RT-PCR that employed HTBI primers. TCRdb recomputed calls from the multiplex PCR reads with MiXCR, one row per CDR3 protein. The repertoire has over a million distinct CDR3 sequences, roughly 35% of them found once; the top ten carry 11%. The study recruited hyperthyroidism patients aged 18 to 65 who were newly diagnosed, under 2 months' duration. Patients were diagnosed from clinical symptoms, serum thyroxine, TRAb, thyroid ultrasound and orbital computed tomography. Per germline, CDR1 SQVTM and CDR2 ANQGSEA. V was trimmed by 4 bases and J by 7 bases, leaving 13 bases between them. The CDR3 runs to 12 residues.

The chain carries TRBV29-1 and TRBJ1-1, with a possible D match to TRBD1 (5 bases). The clonotype originates from an adult man with Graves' hyperthyroidism. Sequencing used peripheral blood or thyroid tissue (not recorded which). Here the CDR3 reads CSVVRGPGEAFF. The CDR3 nucleotides are TGCAGCGTTGTAAGGGGACCAGGTGAAGCTTTCTTT.